This TCR beta chain was profiled in a study of blood T cell repertoires in COVID-19. Germline lookup yields CDR1 SGHVS and CDR2 FNYEAQ. The CDR3 sequence is 15 residues long. Trimming removed 8 bases at V and 5 bases at J, with 21 bases between. Data came from immunoSEQ multiplex PCR; TCRdb stores just in-frame clones and leaves some out. Of 55,000 to 75,000 clones detected, 80% to 90% appear once; the ten largest clones hold 9.2%. The chain combines TRBV7-6 with TRBJ2-5; TRBD1 might be the D (5 bases). The sequenced material came from peripheral blood. This clonotype was obtained from a human donor in a cohort sampled during active COVID-19. CDR3 DNA: TGTGCCAGCGTTTCGTGGGGCGAGGTGGGGGAGACCCAGTACTTC. It is translated as CASVSWGEVGETQYF. Combining the CDR3 with reference TRBV7-6 and TRBJ2-5 gives the whole variable domain GAGVSQSPRYKVTKRGQDVALRCDPISGHVSLYWYRQALGQGPEFLTYFNYEAQQDKSGLPNDRFSAERPEGSISTLTIQRTEQRDSAMYRCASVSWGEVGETQYFGPGTRLLVL.